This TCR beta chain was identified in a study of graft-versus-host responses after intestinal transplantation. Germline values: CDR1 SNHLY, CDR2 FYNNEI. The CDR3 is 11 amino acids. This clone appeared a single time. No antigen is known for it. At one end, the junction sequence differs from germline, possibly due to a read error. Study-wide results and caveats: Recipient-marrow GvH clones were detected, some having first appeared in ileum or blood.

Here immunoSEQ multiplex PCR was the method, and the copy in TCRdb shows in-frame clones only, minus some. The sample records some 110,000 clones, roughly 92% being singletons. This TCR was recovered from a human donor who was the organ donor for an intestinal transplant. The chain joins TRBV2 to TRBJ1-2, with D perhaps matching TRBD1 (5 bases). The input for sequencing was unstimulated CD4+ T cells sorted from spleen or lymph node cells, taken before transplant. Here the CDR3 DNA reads TGTGCCAGCAGTGAAACCTGGGTGGGGGTATTC. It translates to CASSETWVGVF.